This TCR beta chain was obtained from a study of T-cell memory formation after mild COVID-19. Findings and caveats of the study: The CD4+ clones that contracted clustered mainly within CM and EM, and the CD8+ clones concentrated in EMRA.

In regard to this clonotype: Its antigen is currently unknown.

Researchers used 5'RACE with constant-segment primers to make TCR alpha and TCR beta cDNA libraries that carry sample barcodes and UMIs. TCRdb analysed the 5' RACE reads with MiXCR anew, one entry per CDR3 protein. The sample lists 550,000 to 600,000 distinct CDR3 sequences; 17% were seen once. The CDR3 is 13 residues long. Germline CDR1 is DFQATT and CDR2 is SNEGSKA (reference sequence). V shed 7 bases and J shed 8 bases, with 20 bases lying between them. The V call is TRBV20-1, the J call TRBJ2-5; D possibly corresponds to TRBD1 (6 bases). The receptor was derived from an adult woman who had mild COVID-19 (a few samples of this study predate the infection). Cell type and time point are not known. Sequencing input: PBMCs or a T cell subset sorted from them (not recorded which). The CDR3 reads CSGRDTVRGTQYF. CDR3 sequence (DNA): TGCAGTGGAAGGGACACGGTTCGGGGTACCCAGTACTTC.